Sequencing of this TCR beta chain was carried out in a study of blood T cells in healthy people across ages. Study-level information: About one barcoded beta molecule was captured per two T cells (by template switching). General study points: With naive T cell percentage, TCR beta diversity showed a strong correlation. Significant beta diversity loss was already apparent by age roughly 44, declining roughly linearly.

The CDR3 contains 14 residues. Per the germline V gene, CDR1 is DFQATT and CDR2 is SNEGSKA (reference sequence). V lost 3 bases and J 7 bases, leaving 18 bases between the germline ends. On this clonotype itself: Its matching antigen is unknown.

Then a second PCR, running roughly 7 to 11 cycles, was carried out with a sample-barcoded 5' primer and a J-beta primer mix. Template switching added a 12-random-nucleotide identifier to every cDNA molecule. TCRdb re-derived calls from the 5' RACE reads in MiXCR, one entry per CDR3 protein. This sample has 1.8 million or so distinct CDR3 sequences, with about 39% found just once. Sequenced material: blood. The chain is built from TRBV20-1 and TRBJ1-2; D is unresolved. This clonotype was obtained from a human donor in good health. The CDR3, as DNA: TGCAGTGCTAGTCCCTGGACTTCCCTCGGTGGCTACACCTTC. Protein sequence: CSASPWTSLGGYTF.